A selection of T cell receptor beta chains follows, all from one sample in a study of T-cell memory formation after mild COVID-19. TCRdb reprocessed the 5' RACE reads via MiXCR and lists one record per CDR3 protein. This table has fewer than 350,000 distinct CDR3 sequences, roughly an eighth appearing once. Source material: PBMCs or a T cell subset sorted from them (not recorded which). The receptors originated from a man aged 18 to 35 who had mild COVID-19 (a few samples of this study predate the infection). Cell type and time point are not known. Both conserved end residues are part of each CDR3. D genes are given only for firm matches. Not every row has a clone size; where given, it reads once, few, many or a size class.

V	size	D	J	DNA	CDR3
TRBV12-3/TRBV12-4	NA	NA	TRBJ1-2	TGTGCCAGCAGTCGGAGAGGACCCGGCTACACCTTC	CASSRRGPGYTF
TRBV28	NA	NA	TRBJ1-6	TGTGCCAGCAGCCCAATGGGGGGTGCAAATTCACCCCTCCACTTT	CASSPMGGANSPLHF
TRBV3-1	NA	TRBD2	TRBJ2-3	TGTGCCAACAGCCACAACGCGGGAGACACAGATACGCAGTATTTT	CANSHNAGDTDTQYF
TRBV7-8	few	NA	TRBJ1-1	TGTGCCAGCAGCTTCGAGGGTCGCTTGGCTGAAGCTTTCTTT	CASSFEGRLAEAFF
TRBV7-3	NA	TRBD2	TRBJ2-5	TGTGCCAGCAGCCCCTGGACTAGAGGAGAGACCCAGTACTTC	CASSPWTRGETQYF
TRBV7-8	NA	TRBD1	TRBJ1-1	TGTGCCAGCAGCTTACTGACAGGGCCAGGCACTGAAGCTTTCTTT	CASSLLTGPGTEAFF
TRBV5-4	once	NA	TRBJ1-1	TGTGCCAGCAGCTCCGTCGCGAACACTGAAGCTTTCTTT	CASSSVANTEAFF
TRBV19	few	NA	TRBJ2-5	TGTGCCAGTAGTATAGGGTCCGCCAGGGAGACCCAGTACTTC	CASSIGSARETQYF
TRBV28	NA	TRBD1	TRBJ1-6	TGTGCCAGCAGAGAGGGGGCTTCTCGTCACCTCCACTTT	CASREGASRHLHF
TRBV6-2/TRBV6-3	NA	TRBD2	TRBJ2-7	TGTGCCAGCAGCGCAAGCGGGAGTAGCTCCTACGAGCAGTACTTC	CASSASGSSSYEQYF
TRBV4-2	NA	NA	TRBJ2-5	TGTGCCAGCAGCCAAGATAAAGGGACCAAGACCCAGTACTTC	CASSQDKGTKTQYF
TRBV20-1	NA	NA	TRBJ1-5	TGCAGTGCTGCCTTACCGGGAGCGGGCAATCAGCCCCAGCATTTT	CSAALPGAGNQPQHF
TRBV20-1	NA	NA	TRBJ1-1	TGCAGTGCTAGGCTGGGGGGGAACACTGAAGCTTTCTTT	CSARLGGNTEAFF